The 19 T cell receptor beta chains below all came from one sample that was sequenced in a study of identical twins. TCRdb re-called the 5' RACE reads through MiXCR, storing one row per CDR3 protein. The sample records roughly 260,000 distinct CDR3 sequences, over 13% being singletons. The sequenced sample was memory (CD45RO+) T cells sorted from blood. These receptors all come from a woman aged 18-29 years in good health.

This clonotype occurred many times. V gene TRBV20-1 combines with J gene TRBJ2-3; TRBD2 matches at 9 bases. Germline CDR1 and CDR2: DFQATT and SNEGSKA (reference sequence). CDR3 length equals 16 residues. J was trimmed by 1 base and V by 3 bases; bases with no gene match: 8. CDR3 in amino acids: CSASYRKREGTDTQYF. The CDR3 DNA follows: TGCAGTGCTAGTTACCGTAAGCGGGAGGGCACAGATACGCAGTATTTT.

Of note for this clonotype: A much larger clone is a single base away; this may be a read error. V is TRBV3-1 and J is TRBJ2-3, with a tentative D call TRBD1 (5 bases). V lost 10 bases and J 3 bases, leaving 20 bases between the germline ends. The CDR3 length is 15 residues. CDR1 and CDR2 (germline): LGHDT, YNNKEL (reference sequence). CDR3 in DNA: TGTGCCACCTCCAGCGCAGGGCTCAGGACAGATACGCAGTATTTT. Its protein is CATSSAGLRTDTQYF.

The chain employs TRBV7-9 and TRBJ2-1; D could derive from TRBD1 or TRBD2 (6 bases each). The CDR3 contains 14 residues. In germline, CDR1 is SEHNR, CDR2 FQNEAQ (reference sequence). Trimming shortened V by 1 base and J by 5 bases, and 9 bases separated the two germline ends. CDR3 region: CASSLEGGHNEQFF. The CDR3 DNA reads TGTGCCAGCAGCTTAGAGGGGGGACACAATGAGCAGTTCTTC. The entire variable domain, with the rest obtained from reference TRBV7-9 and TRBJ2-1, is as follows: DTGVSQNPRHKITKRGQNVTFRCDPISEHNRLYWYRQTLGQGPEFLTYFQNEAQLEKSRLLSDRFSAERPKGSFSTLEIQRTEQGDSAMYLCASSLEGGHNEQFFGPGTRLTVL.

This clonotype has only a few counts. V gene TRBV28 combines with J gene TRBJ1-2, with D unresolved. This CDR3 spans 12 amino acids. Per the germline V gene, CDR1 is MDHEN and CDR2 is SYDVKM. Trimming removed 5 bases at V and 3 bases at J, with 7 bases between. The CDR3 bases are TGTGCCAGCAGTACAGTTTACTATGGCTACACCTTC. This encodes CASSTVYYGYTF.

This clonotype was counted a single time. The J gene is TRBJ2-1, the V gene TRBV20-1; TRBD1 might be the D (5 bases). The CDR3 runs to 14 residues. V was cut by 0 bases and J by 2 bases, with 8 bases left in between. The germline V gene has CDR1 DFQATT and CDR2 SNEGSKA (reference sequence). The CDR3 here is CSARDRGPYNEQFF. The CDR3 nucleotides are TGCAGTGCTAGAGATAGGGGCCCCTACAATGAGCAGTTCTTC.

This clonotype has more than one count but fewer than ten. The chain combines TRBV12-3 or TRBV12-4 with TRBJ1-1, with a tentative D call TRBD1 (5 bases). Trimming took off 9 bases at V and 1 base at J, with 15 bases between the two ends. The CDR3 sequence is 14 residues long. In nucleotides, the CDR3 is TGTGCCAGTAGGCGGGACGCGAGGAACACTGAAGCTTTCTTT. It codes for CASRRDARNTEAFF.

This clonotype occurred a few times. The chain links TRBV10-3 to TRBJ2-3; D is uncertain. The CDR3 loop spans 16 amino acids. Trimming shortened V by 2 bases and J by 5 bases, and 17 bases separated the two germline ends. Germline CDR1 reads ENHRY; CDR2 reads SYGVKD. The CDR3 coding sequence is TGTGCCATCAGTGAGAAACGGTCCAACTCCGTAGATACGCAGTATTTT. Translation gives CAISEKRSNSVDTQYF.

The V gene is TRBV20-1, the J gene TRBJ2-5; D is perhaps TRBD1 or TRBD2 (5 bases each). The germline CDR1 and CDR2 sequences are DFQATT and SNEGSKA (reference sequence). The CDR3 has 13 residues. The germline V and J ends were trimmed by 4 bases and 4 bases, with 13 bases remaining between them. CDR3 in DNA: TGCAGTGCTAATCCCCACGGGGCAGAGACCCAGTACTTC. Amino acid sequence: CSANPHGAETQYF.

Ten or more counts support this clonotype. The chain is built from TRBV20-1 and TRBJ1-2; D gene unclear. CDR1 is DFQATT, CDR2 SNEGSKA, per germline (reference sequence). CDR3 length equals 15 residues. Trimming removed 6 bases from V and 8 bases from J, with 25 bases in between. The chain's CDR3 is CSANPGRATGGGYTF. The CDR3 DNA is TGCAGTGCCAATCCCGGGAGGGCAACGGGAGGAGGCTACACCTTC.

This clonotype was seen at least ten times. J is TRBJ2-3 and V is TRBV25-1, with 12 bases aligning to TRBD2. This CDR3 is 15 amino acids long. Unmatched junction bases numbered 6, after V lost 6 bases and J lost 5 bases. Germline V CDR1 and CDR2: MGHDK, SYGVNS. The CDR3 DNA sequence: TGTGCCAGCAGCGCGACTAGCGGGGGTGGAGATACGCAGTATTTT. Encoded protein: CASSATSGGGDTQYF.

This clonotype was found a few times. V usage is TRBV27 and J usage is TRBJ1-1; 10 bases align to TRBD1. Germline loops: CDR1 MNHEY, CDR2 SMNVEV (reference sequence). V trimming: 6 bases; J trimming: 1 base; junction bases outside the gene matches: 5. CDR3 length: 15 residues. CDR3 loop: CASRMGDRGNTEAFF. The CDR3 coding sequence is TGTGCCAGCAGAATGGGGGACAGGGGGAACACTGAAGCTTTCTTT.

This clonotype was seen only a few times. This rearrangement joins TRBV12-3 or TRBV12-4 to TRBJ1-5; the match to TRBD1 covers 7 bases. Germline trimming cut 5 bases from V and 6 bases from J; bases unmatched to any gene: 10. The CDR3 consists of 15 residues. CDR3 in amino acids: CASSPRQGVGQPQHF. In DNA form, the CDR3 reads TGTGCCAGCAGTCCTCGACAGGGTGTCGGTCAGCCCCAGCATTTT.

This clonotype came up many times. This CDR3 is CASSHERYNEQFF. In DNA, the CDR3 is TGTGCCAGCAGCCACGAGCGGTACAATGAGCAGTTCTTC. This rearrangement joins TRBV3-1 to TRBJ2-1; a weak D match, TRBD2 (5 bases). Looked up from germline, CDR1 is LGHDT and CDR2 is YNNKEL (reference sequence). CDR3 length: 13 amino acids. V was cut by 3 bases and J by 4 bases, with 7 bases left in between.

CDR3 sequence: CASSWDSGIREQFF. The CDR3 DNA sequence: TGTGCCAGCAGTTGGGACAGCGGGATCCGTGAGCAGTTCTTC. J is TRBJ2-1 and V is TRBV7-9; D might be TRBD1 or TRBD2, each matching 7 bases. Germline V gives CDR1 SEHNR, CDR2 FQNEAQ (reference sequence). This CDR3 is built from 14 residues. The V end was cut by 6 bases, the J end by 9 bases, with 18 bases between.

This chain joins TRBV5-1 and TRBJ2-1; D unclear. Deletions cut 0 bases from V and 8 bases from J, with 6 bases between. Germline values: CDR1 SGHRS, CDR2 YFSETQ. The CDR3 length is 12 residues. DNA for the CDR3: TGCGCCAGCAGCTTGGACCAAGATGAGCAGTTCTTC. It is translated as CASSLDQDEQFF.

The V gene is TRBV20-1, the J gene TRBJ2-1, with D unresolved. Germline V gene sequence: CDR1 DFQATT, CDR2 SNEGSKA (reference sequence). Trimming took 0 bases from V and 6 from J, leaving 12 bases between them. The CDR3 runs to 14 residues. The CDR3 spells CSARELGSGNEQFF. The CDR3 DNA reads as TGCAGTGCTAGAGAGTTAGGCTCGGGCAATGAGCAGTTCTTC.

In its sample, this clonotype was seen a few times. This sequence joins TRBV12-3 or TRBV12-4 and TRBJ2-1, with 8 bases that match TRBD2. The V gene end was trimmed by 6 bases and the J gene end by 8 bases; junction bases not matched to a gene: 12. The CDR3 has 15 amino acids. CDR3 in amino acids: CASSRSGRSGDEQFF. The CDR3 DNA is TGTGCCAGCAGCCGCAGCGGGAGAAGTGGGGATGAGCAGTTCTTC.

This clonotype was counted a few times. The chain has TRBV21-1 and TRBJ1-2; the table's D gene call, TRBD1, was not cross checked with the DNA. TRBV21-1 is noted as a pseudogene. CDR3 length: 14 amino acids. CDR3 in amino acids: CASSKARDSYGYTF. The CDR3 DNA reads TGTGCCAGCAGCAAAGCCAGGGATTCCTATGGCTACACCTTC.

This sequence joins TRBV29-1 and TRBJ2-1, with 12 bases that match TRBD2. This CDR3 is 14 amino acids long. The ends lost 5 bases at V and 9 bases at J; junction bases unmatched: 8. Germline CDR1 SQVTM, CDR2 ANQGSEA. CDR3 DNA sequence: TGCAGCGTTCTTACTAGCGGGAGGTATGGTGAGCAGTTCTTC. This codes for CSVLTSGRYGEQFF.